Included here is one T cell receptor (beta chain) sequence, with context. These data are taken from a study of cytomegalovirus exposure and HLA in healthy donors. The V and J ends lost 5 bases and 2 bases, in that order; junction bases with no gene match: 7. The CDR3 has 17 amino acids. In germline, CDR1 is LNHDA, CDR2 SQIVND (reference sequence). PCR used 60 Vbeta primers and 13 Jbeta primers. Produced via immunoSEQ multiplex PCR; TCRdb's table is partial and in-frame only. The repertoire consists of over 150,000 clones, with approximately 80% occurring once and the leading ten covering about 1.3%. The sequencing input was PBMCs. This TCR was recovered from a woman aged 50 to 60 in good health and CMV-seronegative. The chain joins TRBV19 to TRBJ2-3; 13 bases agree with TRBD2. CDR3 protein: CASSVTGTSGNTDTQYF. DNA of the CDR3: TGTGCCAGTAGTGTAACCGGGACTAGCGGGAACACAGATACGCAGTATTTT.